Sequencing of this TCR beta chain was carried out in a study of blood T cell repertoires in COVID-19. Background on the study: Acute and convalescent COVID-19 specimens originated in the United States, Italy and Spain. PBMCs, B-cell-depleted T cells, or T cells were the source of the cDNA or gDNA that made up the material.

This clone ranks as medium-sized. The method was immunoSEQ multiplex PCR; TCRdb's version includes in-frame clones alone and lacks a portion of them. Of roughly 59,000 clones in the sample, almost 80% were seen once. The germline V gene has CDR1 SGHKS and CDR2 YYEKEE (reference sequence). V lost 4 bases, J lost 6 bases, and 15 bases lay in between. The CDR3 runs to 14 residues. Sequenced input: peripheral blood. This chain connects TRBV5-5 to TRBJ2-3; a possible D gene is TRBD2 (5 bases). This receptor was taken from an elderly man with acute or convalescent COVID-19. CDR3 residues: CASSVLGGSDTQYF. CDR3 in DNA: TGTGCCAGCAGCGTCCTCGGAGGATCGGATACGCAGTATTTT.